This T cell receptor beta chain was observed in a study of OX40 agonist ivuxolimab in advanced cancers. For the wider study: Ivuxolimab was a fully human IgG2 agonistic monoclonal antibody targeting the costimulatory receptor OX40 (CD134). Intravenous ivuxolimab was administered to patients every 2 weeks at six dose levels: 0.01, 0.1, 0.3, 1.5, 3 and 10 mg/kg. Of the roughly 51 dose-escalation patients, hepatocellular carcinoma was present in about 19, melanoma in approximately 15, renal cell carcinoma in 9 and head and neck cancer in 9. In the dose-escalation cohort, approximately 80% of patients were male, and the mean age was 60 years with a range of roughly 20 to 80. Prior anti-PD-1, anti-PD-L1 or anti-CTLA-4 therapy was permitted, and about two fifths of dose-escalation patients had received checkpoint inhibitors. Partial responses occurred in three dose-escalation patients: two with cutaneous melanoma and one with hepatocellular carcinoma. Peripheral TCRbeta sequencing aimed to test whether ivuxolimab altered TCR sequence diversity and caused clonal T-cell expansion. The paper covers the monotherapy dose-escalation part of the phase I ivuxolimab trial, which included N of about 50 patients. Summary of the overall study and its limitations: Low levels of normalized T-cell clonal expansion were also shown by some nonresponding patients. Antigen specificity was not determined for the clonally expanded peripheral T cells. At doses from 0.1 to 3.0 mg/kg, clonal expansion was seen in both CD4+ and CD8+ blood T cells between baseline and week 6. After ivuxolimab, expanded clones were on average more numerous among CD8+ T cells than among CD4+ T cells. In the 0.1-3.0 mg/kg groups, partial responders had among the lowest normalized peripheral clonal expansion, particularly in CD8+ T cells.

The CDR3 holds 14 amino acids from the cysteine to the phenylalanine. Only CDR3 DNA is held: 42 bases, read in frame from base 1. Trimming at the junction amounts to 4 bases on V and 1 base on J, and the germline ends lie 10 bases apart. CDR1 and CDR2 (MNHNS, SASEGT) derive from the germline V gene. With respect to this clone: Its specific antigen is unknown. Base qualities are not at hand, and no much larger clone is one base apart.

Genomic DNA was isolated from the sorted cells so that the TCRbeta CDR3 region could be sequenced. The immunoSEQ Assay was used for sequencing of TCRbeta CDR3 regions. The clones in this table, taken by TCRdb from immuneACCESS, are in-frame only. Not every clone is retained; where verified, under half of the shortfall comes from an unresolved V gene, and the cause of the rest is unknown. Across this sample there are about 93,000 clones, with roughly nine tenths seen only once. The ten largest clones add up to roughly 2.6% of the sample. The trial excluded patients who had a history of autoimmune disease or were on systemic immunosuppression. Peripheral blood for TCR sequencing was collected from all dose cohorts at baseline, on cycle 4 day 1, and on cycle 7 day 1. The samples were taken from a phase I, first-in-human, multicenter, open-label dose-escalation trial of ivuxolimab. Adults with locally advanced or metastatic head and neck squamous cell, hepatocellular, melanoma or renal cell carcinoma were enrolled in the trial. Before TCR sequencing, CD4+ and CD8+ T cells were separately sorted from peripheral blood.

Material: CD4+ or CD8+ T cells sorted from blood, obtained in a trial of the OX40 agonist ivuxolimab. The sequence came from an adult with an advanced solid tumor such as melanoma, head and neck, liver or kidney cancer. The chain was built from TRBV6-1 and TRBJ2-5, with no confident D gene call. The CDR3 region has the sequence CASSVRVTQETQYF. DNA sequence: TGTGCCAGCAGTGTAAGGGTAACCCAAGAGACCCAGTACTTC.